These T cell receptor beta chains were read from a single sample in a study of identifying expanded T cells in peripheral blood. Repertoires were generated with immunoSEQ multiplex PCR, while TCRdb's copy carries only in-frame clones and drops some. The profile shows over 45,000 clones, over 80% of them singletons. Source material: blood. Receptor source: a person aged 18 to 75 in good health. Both conserved end residues are part of each CDR3. A D gene is named only where the DNA matches it firmly. Some rows mark clone size as missing; the rest say once, few, many or name a class of expanded clone.

d_call,clone_size,cdr3_length,v_call,j_call,cdr3_nt,cdr3_aa
-,-,15,TRBV6-5,TRBJ1-3,TGTGCCAGCAGTTACGGGGATAGCTCTGGAAACACCATATATTTT,CASSYGDSSGNTIYF
TRBD1,once,15,TRBV19,TRBJ1-5,TGTGCCAGTAGTCCCAGACAGGGGGGCAATCAGCCCCAGCATTTT,CASSPRQGGNQPQHF
-,-,13,TRBV9,TRBJ2-7,TGTGCCAGCAGCTCAAAGGGAAGTTCGGAGCAGTACTTC,CASSSKGSSEQYF
-,few,14,TRBV5-1,TRBJ2-3,TGCGCCAGCAGCTTTTTCGGAGGCACAGATACGCAGTATTTT,CASSFFGGTDTQYF
-,-,14,TRBV19,TRBJ2-2,TGTGCCAGTAGTTTCTCCCTAAACACCGGGGAGCTGTTTTTT,CASSFSLNTGELFF
-,-,15,TRBV2,TRBJ1-6,TGTGCCAGCAGCCGTGGCCACGGGGAGTCCTCACCCCTCCACTTT,CASSRGHGESSPLHF
-,-,14,TRBV29-1,TRBJ2-7,TGCAGCGTTCTCCTGGGGGGACAGATCTACGAGCAGTACTTC,CSVLLGGQIYEQYF
TRBD1,-,15,TRBV9,TRBJ1-5,TGTGCCAGCAGCGCATCGACAGGGGAAAACCAGCCCCAGCATTTT,CASSASTGENQPQHF
-,-,14,TRBV30,TRBJ1-4,TGTGCCTGGAGTGTCGGAGGGTTTGATGAAAAACTGTTTTTT,CAWSVGGFDEKLFF
-,-,14,TRBV30,TRBJ2-1,TGTGCCTGGAACCGCCATACAGGTTCCAATGAGCAGTTCTTC,CAWNRHTGSNEQFF
-,-,12,TRBV6-6,TRBJ1-1,TGTGCCAGCAGTTCCCGGAGCACTGAAGCTTTCTTT,CASSSRSTEAFF
TRBD1,-,14,TRBV19,TRBJ1-5,TGTGCCAGTAGATCCGGACAGGGATTCAAGCCCCAGCATTTT,CASRSGQGFKPQHF
-,-,12,TRBV12-5,TRBJ1-2,TGTGCTAGTGGTTTGGGACAGTCCAGCTACACCTTC,CASGLGQSSYTF
-,-,15,TRBV5-6,TRBJ2-3,TGTGCCAGCAGCGTGGGAGCAGCCTTCACAGATACGCAGTATTTT,CASSVGAAFTDTQYF
-,-,14,TRBV6-5,TRBJ1-1,TGTGCCAGCAGTTGGGGGGGGACGAACACTGAAGCTTTCTTT,CASSWGGTNTEAFF
-,-,14,TRBV6-1,TRBJ1-1,TGTGCCAGCACCCCATTCCAGGTGGACACTGAAGCTTTCTTT,CASTPFQVDTEAFF
-,-,11,TRBV20-1,TRBJ1-4,TGCAGTGCCAAGCGGGGTGAAAAACTGTTTTTT,CSAKRGEKLFF
-,-,16,TRBV12-2,TRBJ2-3,TGTGCAAGTCGCTTCTCTAGCGGGAGGTACACAGATACGCAGTATTTT,CASRFSSGRYTDTQYF
-,-,13,TRBV6-5,TRBJ1-1,TGTGCCAGCAGGCAGACTATGAACACTGAAGCTTTCTTT,CASRQTMNTEAFF
-,-,11,TRBV5-6,TRBJ2-7,TGTGCCAGCAGCTTGAACTTCGAGCAGTACTTC,CASSLNFEQYF
-,-,11,TRBV29-1,TRBJ2-3,TGCAGCGTTGGTGCATTAGATACGCAGTATTTT,CSVGALDTQYF
-,-,12,TRBV12-5,TRBJ2-1,TGTGCTAGTGGGCAAGACTACAATGAGCAGTTCTTC,CASGQDYNEQFF
-,-,14,TRBV5-8,TRBJ1-5,TGTGCCAGCAGCTTGAGTGGGGGGGTAGGGCCCCAGCATTTT,CASSLSGGVGPQHF
-,-,14,TRBV19,TRBJ1-5,TGTGCCAGTAGATGGGCCCATAGCAATCAGCCCCAGCATTTT,CASRWAHSNQPQHF